This T cell receptor (beta chain) was obtained from a study of cytotoxic CD8 clonotypes in ibrutinib-treated CLL. Measured with immunoSEQ multiplex PCR; TCRdb has only the in-frame clones, and not every one. This repertoire shows about 84,000 clones, around 84% found once; its top ten account for more than 5%. This CDR3 is 15 amino acids long. The source was PBMCs, collected before ibrutinib treatment. V gene TRBV21-1 combines with J gene TRBJ1-1; the DNA was not compared with TRBD1, the D call given in the table. TRBV21-1 is shown as a pseudogene. This receptor was taken from a human donor with chronic lymphocytic leukemia. This CDR3 is CASSPHRDINTEAFF. The CDR3 coding sequence is TGTGCCAGCAGCCCACACCGGGACATTAACACTGAAGCTTTCTTT.